The T cell receptor (beta chain) under discussion was sequenced for a study of blood T cell repertoires in COVID-19. Study as a whole: In each case, the material was cDNA or gDNA derived from T cells, B-cell-depleted T cells, or PBMCs.

The CDR3 runs to 13 residues. Trimming removed 5 bases from V and 4 bases from J, with 11 bases in between. In germline, CDR1 is SGHAT, CDR2 FQNNGV. In the original processing: Amplification of reference gene primers was used by the study to estimate nucleated cell counts. Some clones are missing from TCRdb's copy, which holds only in-frame ones; the method was immunoSEQ multiplex PCR. That table is the source of V, J and clone size, and D and trimming were worked out from the DNA. The sample shows about 280,000 clones, about four fifths of them seen only once. The rearrangement links TRBV11-2 to TRBJ1-2; no firm D call. This TCR came from a man aged 35-49 years who had been exposed to COVID-19. Sequencing input: PBMCs or T cells enriched from blood (not recorded which). The CDR3: CASSPSHSYGYTF. For the CDR3, the DNA is TGTGCCAGCAGCCCCTCCCATAGCTATGGCTACACCTTC.